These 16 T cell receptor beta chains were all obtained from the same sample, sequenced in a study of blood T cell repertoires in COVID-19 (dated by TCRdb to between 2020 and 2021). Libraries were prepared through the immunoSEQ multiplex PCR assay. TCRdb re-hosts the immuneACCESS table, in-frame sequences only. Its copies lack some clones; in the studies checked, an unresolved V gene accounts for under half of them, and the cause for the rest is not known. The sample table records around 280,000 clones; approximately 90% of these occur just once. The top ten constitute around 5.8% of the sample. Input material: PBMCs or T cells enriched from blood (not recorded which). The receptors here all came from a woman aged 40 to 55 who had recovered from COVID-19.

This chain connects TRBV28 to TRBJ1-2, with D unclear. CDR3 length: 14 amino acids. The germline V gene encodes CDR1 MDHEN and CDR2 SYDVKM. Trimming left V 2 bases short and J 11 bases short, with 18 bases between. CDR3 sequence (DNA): TGTGCCAGCAGTTTAGATCCGGGAGGCTCGGAGTACACCTTC. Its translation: CASSLDPGGSEYTF.

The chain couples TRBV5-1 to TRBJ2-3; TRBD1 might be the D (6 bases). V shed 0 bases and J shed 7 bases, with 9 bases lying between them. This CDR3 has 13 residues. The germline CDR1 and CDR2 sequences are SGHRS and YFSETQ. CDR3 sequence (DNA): TGCGCCAGCAGCTTGGAACAGGGATATACGCAGTATTTT. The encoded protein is CASSLEQGYTQYF.

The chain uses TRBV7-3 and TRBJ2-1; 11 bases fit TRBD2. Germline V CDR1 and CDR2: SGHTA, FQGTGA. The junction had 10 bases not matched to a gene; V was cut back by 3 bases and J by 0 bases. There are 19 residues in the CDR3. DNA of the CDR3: TGTGCCAGCAGCTTTCCGGGACTAGCGGATCGAAGCTCCTACAATGAGCAGTTCTTC. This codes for CASSFPGLADRSSYNEQFF.

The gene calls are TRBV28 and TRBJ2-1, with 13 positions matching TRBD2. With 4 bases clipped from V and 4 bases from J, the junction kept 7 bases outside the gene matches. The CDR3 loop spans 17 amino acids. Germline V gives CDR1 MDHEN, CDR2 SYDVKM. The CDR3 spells CASSSPLLAGGYNEQFF. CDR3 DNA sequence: TGTGCCAGCAGTTCCCCCTTACTAGCGGGAGGGTACAATGAGCAGTTCTTC.

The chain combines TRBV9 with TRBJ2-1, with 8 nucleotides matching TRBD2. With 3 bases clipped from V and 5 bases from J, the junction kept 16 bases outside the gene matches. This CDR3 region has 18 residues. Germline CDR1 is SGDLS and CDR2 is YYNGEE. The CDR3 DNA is TGTGCCAGCAGCGATCCCCCCTTTGGTAGCGGGGAAGACAATGAGCAGTTCTTC. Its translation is CASSDPPFGSGEDNEQFF. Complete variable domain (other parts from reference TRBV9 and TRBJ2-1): DSGVTQTPKHLITATGQRVTLRCSPRSGDLSVYWYQQSLDQGLQFLIQYYNGEERAKGNILERFSAQQFPDLHSELNLSSLELGDSALYFCASSDPPFGSGEDNEQFFGPGTRLTVL.

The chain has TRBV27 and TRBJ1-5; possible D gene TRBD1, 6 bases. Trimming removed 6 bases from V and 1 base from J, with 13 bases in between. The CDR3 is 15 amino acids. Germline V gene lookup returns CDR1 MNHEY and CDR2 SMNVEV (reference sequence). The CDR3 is CASRQGLQSNQPQHF. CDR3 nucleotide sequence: TGTGCCAGCAGGCAGGGGCTGCAGAGCAATCAGCCCCAGCATTTT.

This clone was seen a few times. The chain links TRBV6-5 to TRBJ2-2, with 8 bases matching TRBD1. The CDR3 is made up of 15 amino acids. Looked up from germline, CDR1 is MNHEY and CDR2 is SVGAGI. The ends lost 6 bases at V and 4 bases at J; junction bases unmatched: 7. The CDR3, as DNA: TGTGCCAGCAGACCCGACAGGGGACTCACCGGGGAGCTGTTTTTT. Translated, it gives CASRPDRGLTGELFF.

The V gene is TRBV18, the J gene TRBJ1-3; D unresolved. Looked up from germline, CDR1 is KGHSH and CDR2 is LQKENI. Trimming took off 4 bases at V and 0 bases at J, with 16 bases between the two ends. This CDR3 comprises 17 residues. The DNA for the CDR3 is TGTGCCAGCTCACGAGGACTAATCCGCTCCTCTGGAAACACCATATATTTT. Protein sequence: CASSRGLIRSSGNTIYF.

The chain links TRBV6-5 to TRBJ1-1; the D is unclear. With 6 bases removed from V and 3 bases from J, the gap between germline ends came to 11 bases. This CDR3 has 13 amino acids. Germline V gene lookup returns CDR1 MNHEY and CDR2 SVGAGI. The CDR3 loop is CASSLYGDTEAFF. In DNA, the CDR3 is TGTGCCAGCAGCCTGTATGGAGACACTGAAGCTTTCTTT.

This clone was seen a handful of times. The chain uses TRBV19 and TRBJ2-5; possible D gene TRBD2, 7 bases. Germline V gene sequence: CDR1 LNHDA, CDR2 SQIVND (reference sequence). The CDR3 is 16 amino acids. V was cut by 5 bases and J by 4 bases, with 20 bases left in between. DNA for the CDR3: TGTGCCAGTAGTCCCCGAGGGGGGGGAGGGCGAGAGACCCAGTACTTC. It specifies CASSPRGGGGRETQYF.

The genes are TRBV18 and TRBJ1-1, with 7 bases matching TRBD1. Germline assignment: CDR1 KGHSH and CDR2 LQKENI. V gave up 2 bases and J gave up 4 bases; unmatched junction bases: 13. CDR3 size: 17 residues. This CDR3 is CASSPRGTGVPGTEAFF. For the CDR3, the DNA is TGTGCCAGCTCACCAAGGGGAACAGGGGTCCCGGGCACTGAAGCTTTCTTT.

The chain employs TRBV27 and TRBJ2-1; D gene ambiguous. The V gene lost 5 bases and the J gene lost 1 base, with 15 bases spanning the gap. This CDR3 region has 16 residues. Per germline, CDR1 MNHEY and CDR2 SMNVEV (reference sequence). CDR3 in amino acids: CASSPLQFTSYNEQFF. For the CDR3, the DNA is TGTGCCAGCAGTCCCTTACAGTTTACATCCTACAATGAGCAGTTCTTC.

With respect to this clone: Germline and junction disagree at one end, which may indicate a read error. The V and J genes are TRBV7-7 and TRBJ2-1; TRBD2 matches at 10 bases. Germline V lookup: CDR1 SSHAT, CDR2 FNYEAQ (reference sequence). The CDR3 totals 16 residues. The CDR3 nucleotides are TGTGCTAGCAGCTTAGGAGTCCTAGCGGGAGTTAATGAGCAGTTCTTC. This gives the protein CASSLGVLAGVNEQFF.

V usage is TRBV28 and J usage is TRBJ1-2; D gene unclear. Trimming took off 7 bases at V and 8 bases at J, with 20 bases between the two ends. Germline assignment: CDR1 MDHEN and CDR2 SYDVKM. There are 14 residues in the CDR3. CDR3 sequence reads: CASTLPRGRKGYTF. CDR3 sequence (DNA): TGTGCCAGCACTCTGCCAAGAGGGCGAAAGGGCTACACCTTC.

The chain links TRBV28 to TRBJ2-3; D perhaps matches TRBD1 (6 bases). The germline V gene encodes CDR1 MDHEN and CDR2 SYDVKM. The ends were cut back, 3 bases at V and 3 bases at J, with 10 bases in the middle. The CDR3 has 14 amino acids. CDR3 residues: CASSLIDRTDTQYF. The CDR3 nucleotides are TGTGCCAGCAGTTTGATAGACAGGACAGATACGCAGTATTTT.

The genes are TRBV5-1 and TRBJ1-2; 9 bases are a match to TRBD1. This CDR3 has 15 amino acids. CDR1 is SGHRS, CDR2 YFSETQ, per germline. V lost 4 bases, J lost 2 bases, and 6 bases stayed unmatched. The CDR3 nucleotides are TGCGCCAGCAGCCCGACGACAGGGGGAAACTATGGCTACACCTTC. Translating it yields CASSPTTGGNYGYTF.